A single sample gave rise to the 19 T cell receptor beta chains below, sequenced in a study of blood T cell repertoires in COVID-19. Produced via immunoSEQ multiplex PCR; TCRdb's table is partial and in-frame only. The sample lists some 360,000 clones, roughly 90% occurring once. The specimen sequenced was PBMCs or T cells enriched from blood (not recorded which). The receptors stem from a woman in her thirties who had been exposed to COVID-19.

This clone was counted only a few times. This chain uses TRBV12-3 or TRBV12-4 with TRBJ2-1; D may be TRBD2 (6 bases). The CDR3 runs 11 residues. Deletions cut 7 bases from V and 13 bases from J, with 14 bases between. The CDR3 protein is CASTSTRDQFF. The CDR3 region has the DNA TGTGCCAGCACCTCGACTAGGGACCAGTTCTTC.

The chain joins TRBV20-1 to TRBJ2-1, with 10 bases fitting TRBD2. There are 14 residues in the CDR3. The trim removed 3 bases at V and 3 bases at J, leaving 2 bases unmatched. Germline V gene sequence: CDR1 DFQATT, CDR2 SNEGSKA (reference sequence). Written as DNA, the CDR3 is TGCAGTGCTAGTGCTAGCGGGAGCTACAATGAGCAGTTCTTC. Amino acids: CSASASGSYNEQFF.

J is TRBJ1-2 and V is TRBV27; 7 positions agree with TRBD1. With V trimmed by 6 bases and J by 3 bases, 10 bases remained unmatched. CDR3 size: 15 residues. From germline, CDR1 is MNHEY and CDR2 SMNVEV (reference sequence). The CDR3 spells CASRKDRDADYGYTF. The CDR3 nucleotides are TGTGCCAGCAGAAAAGACAGGGACGCCGACTATGGCTACACCTTC.

This CDR3 is CASSLLGGHGTEAFF. As DNA, the CDR3 is TGCGCCAGCAGCTTGCTAGGCGGGCATGGAACTGAAGCTTTCTTT. The gene calls are TRBV5-1 and TRBJ1-1; D is unresolved. The germline V gene encodes CDR1 SGHRS and CDR2 YFSETQ. The CDR3 spans 15 residues. Trimming pared 1 base from V and 5 bases from J, leaving 15 bases between.

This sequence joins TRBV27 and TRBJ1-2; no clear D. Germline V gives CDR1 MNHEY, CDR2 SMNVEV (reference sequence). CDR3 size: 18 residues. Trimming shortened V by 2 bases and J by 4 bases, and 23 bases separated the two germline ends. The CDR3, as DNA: TGTGCCAGCAGTTTACGGCCCCCGGGATTACCCCAAGTCTATGGCTACACCTTC. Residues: CASSLRPPGLPQVYGYTF.

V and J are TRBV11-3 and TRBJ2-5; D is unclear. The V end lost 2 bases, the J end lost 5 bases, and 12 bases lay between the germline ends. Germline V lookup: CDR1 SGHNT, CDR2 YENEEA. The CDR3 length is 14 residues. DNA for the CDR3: TGTGCCAGCAGCTTATCGTTGGTGGAGGAGACCCAGTACTTC. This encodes CASSLSLVEETQYF.

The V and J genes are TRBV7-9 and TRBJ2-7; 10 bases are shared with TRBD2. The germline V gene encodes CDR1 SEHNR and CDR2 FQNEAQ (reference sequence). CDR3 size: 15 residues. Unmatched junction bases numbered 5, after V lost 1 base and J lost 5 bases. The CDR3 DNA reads TGTGCCAGCAGCTTAGGAGCGGGAGGGCTCCACGAGCAGTACTTC. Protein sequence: CASSLGAGGLHEQYF. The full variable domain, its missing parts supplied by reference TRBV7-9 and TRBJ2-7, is DTGVSQNPRHKITKRGQNVTFRCDPISEHNRLYWYRQTLGQGPEFLTYFQNEAQLEKSRLLSDRFSAERPKGSFSTLEIQRTEQGDSAMYLCASSLGAGGLHEQYFGPGTRLTVT.

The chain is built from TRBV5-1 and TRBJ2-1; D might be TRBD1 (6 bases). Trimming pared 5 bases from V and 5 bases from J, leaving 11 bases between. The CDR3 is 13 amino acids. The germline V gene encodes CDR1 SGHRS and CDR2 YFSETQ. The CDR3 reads CASSYGQNNEQFF. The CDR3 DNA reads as TGCGCCAGCAGTTACGGACAGAACAATGAGCAGTTCTTC.

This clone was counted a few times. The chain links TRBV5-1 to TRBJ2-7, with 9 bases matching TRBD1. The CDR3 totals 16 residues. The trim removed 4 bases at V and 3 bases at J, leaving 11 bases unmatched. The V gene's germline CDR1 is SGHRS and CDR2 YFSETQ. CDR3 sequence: CASSPGGQGRIYEQYF. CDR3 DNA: TGCGCCAGCAGCCCTGGCGGACAGGGGAGGATCTACGAGCAGTACTTC.

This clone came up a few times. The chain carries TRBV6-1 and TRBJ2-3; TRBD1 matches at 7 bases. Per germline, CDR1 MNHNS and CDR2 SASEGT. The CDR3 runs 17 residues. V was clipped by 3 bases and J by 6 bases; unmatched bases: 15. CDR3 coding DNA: TGTGCCAGCAGTGATCCGACAGGGATGAGAATGAGGGATACGCAGTATTTT. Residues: CASSDPTGMRMRDTQYF.

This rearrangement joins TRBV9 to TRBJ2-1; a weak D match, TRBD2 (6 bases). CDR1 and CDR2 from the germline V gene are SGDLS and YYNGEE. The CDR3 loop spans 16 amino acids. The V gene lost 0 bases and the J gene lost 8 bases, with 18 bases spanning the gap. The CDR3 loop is CASSVVGLPFGDEQFF. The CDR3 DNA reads TGTGCCAGCAGCGTAGTGGGACTCCCTTTCGGGGATGAGCAGTTCTTC.

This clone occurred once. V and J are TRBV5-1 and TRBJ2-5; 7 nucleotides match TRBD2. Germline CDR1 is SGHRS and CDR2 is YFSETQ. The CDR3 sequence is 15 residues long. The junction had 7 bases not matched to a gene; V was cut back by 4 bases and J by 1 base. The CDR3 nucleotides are TGCGCCAGCAGCACTCCCGGACTAGGCCAAGAGACCCAGTACTTC. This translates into CASSTPGLGQETQYF.

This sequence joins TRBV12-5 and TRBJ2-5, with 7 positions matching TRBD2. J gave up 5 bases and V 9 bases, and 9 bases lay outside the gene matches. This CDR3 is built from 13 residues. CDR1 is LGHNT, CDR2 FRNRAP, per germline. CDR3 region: CASGERGRETQYF. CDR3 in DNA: TGTGCTAGCGGGGAGCGGGGACGGGAGACCCAGTACTTC.

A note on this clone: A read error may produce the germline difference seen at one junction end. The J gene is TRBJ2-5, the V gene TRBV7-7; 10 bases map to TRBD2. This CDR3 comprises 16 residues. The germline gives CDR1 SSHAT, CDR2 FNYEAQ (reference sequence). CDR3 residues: CASSQDLAGALETQYF. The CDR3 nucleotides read TGTGCTAGCAGCCAGGATCTAGCGGGAGCGTTGGAGACCCAGTACTTC.

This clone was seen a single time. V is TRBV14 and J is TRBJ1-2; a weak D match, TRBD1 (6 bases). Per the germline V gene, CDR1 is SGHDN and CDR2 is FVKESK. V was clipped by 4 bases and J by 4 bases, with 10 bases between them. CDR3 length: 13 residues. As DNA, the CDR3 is TGTGCCAGCAGCCTCGGGACAACCTATGGCTACACCTTC. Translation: CASSLGTTYGYTF.

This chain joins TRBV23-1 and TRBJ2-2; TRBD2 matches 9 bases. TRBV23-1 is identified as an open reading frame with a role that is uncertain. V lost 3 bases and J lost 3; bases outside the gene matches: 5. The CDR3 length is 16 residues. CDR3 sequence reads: CASSHPSGIDTGELFF. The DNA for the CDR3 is TGCGCCAGCAGTCACCCTAGCGGGATCGACACCGGGGAGCTGTTTTTT.

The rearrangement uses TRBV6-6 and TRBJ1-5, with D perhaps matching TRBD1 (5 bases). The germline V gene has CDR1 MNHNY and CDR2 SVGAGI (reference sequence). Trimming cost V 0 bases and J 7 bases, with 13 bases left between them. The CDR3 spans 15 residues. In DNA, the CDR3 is TGTGCCAGCAGTTACTCAGGGGTAGTAGGGCAGCCCCAGCATTTT. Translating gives CASSYSGVVGQPQHF.

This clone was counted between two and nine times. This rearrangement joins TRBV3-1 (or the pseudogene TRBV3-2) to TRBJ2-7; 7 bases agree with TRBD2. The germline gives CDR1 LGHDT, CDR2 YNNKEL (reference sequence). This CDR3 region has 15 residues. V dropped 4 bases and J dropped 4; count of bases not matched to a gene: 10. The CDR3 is CASSPGEGSMYEQYF. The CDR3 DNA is TGTGCCAGCAGCCCCGGGGAGGGTAGTATGTACGAGCAGTACTTC.

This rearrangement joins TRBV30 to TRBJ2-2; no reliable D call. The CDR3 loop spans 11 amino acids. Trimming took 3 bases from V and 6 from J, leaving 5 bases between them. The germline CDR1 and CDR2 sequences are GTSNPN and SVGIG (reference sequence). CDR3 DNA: TGTGCCTGGAGAGCTTCCGGGGAGCTGTTTTTT. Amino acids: CAWRASGELFF.